These 12 T cell receptor beta chains were all obtained from the same sample, sequenced in a study of monozygotic twins with inflammatory bowel disease. No DNA is given; TCRdb re-called the 5' RACE reads and lists each CDR3 protein once. The data show nearly 450,000 distinct CDR3 sequences, and the top ten clones hold about 2.4%. The sample consisted of blood. These TCRs come from a human donor with ulcerative colitis or Crohn's disease, or a healthy co-twin of an affected twin (not recorded which).

V is TRBV15 and J is TRBJ2-2; there is no DNA to check the TCRdb D call of TRBD2. Per the germline V gene, CDR1 is LNHNV and CDR2 is YYDKDF (reference sequence). The CDR3 contains 17 residues. The CDR3 sequence: CATSRDSSLAGAGELFF.

The chain recombines TRBV12-3 or TRBV12-4 with TRBJ2-3; checking the TCRdb D call of TRBD1 is not possible without DNA. The CDR3 contains 14 residues. This CDR3 is CASFWGSFTDTQYF.

The rearrangement links TRBV5-1 to TRBJ2-3; there is no DNA to check the TCRdb D call of TRBD1. The V gene's germline CDR1 is SGHRS and CDR2 YFSETQ. The CDR3 sequence is 15 residues long. This CDR3 reads CASSIGTVSTDTQYF.

This chain's CDR3 is CSVPGRDYYEQYF. This rearrangement joins TRBV29-1 to TRBJ2-7; no DNA is available, so the TRBD2 call from TCRdb remains unchecked. Germline values: CDR1 SQVTM, CDR2 ANQGSEA. The CDR3 runs to 13 residues.

The V and J genes are TRBV6-1 and TRBJ2-5; TCRdb picks TRBD2, but there is no DNA to check that call. CDR3 size: 15 residues. CDR1 and CDR2 (germline): MNHNS, SASEGT. The CDR3 here is CASSDQRGAQETQYF.

The V call is TRBV9, the J call TRBJ1-2. CDR1 and CDR2 from the germline V gene are SGDLS and YYNGEE. The CDR3 sequence is 13 residues long. The CDR3 region is CASSVGGNYGYTF.

J is TRBJ2-3 and V is TRBV7-2; TCRdb's D gene call, TRBD1, goes unchecked for lack of DNA. This CDR3 contains 15 residues. Germline CDR1 is SGHTA and CDR2 is FQGNSA. The CDR3 sequence is CASSPRGGSTDTQYF.

The genes are TRBV19 and TRBJ2-6; TCRdb proposes TRBD1, but this gene call is untestable without DNA. From germline, CDR1 is LNHDA and CDR2 SQIVND (reference sequence). This CDR3 has 16 amino acids. CDR3 residues: CAVDTGRYSGANVLTF.

This chain connects TRBV5-1 to TRBJ1-1; without DNA, the TCRdb call of TRBD1 cannot be checked. Germline V gene lookup returns CDR1 SGHRS and CDR2 YFSETQ. This CDR3 spans 19 amino acids. The CDR3 is CASSLRPLGQGRMNTEAFF.

This chain uses TRBV28 with TRBJ1-6; TCRdb's D call, TRBD1, is unchecked because there is no DNA. Per germline, CDR1 MDHEN and CDR2 SYDVKM. This CDR3 spans 17 amino acids. CDR3 residues: CASSWVRGLTPNSPLHF.

The J gene is TRBJ2-2, the V gene TRBV28; without DNA, the TCRdb call of TRBD2 cannot be checked. Germline lookup yields CDR1 MDHEN and CDR2 SYDVKM. CDR3 length: 14 residues. The CDR3 protein is CASSLGRRTGELFF.

This chain uses TRBV5-5 with TRBJ2-7; TCRdb lists TRBD1, though no DNA is available to test this call. The CDR3 loop spans 14 amino acids. Germline CDR1 is SGHKS and CDR2 is YYEKEE (reference sequence). CDR3 region: CASSLGAAVNEQYF.